Listed here are 12 T cell receptor beta chains from one sample, sequenced in a study of early T cells in non-severe SARS-CoV-2 infection (dated by TCRdb to the early 2020s). To prepare the library, 5' RACE was applied. TCRdb shows the sequencer as NextSeq 500. The public reads were reanalyzed by TCRdb: fastp trimming at Q25, MiXCR alignment, in-frame beta chains only. Entries are consolidated by CDR3 protein sequence, retaining the most common genes and DNA. Recorded for this sample are approximately 120,000 distinct CDR3 sequences; 15% of them occurred a single time. The top ten clones comprise about a fifth of the sample. The specimen sequenced was whole blood. The receptors shown here come from an adult who was a healthcare worker with PCR-confirmed SARS-CoV-2 infection or an uninfected control (not recorded which).

This clonotype was detected a few times. This chain links TRBV7-8 with TRBJ2-5; 8 bases align to TRBD2. Germline V CDR1 and CDR2: SGHVS, FQNEAQ. The CDR3 length is 16 residues. J was trimmed by 4 bases and V by 2 bases; bases with no gene match: 9. The chain's CDR3 is CASSLSLLSGVETQYF. CDR3 bases: TGTGCCAGCAGCTTATCTCTCCTTAGCGGGGTAGAGACCCAGTACTTC. The variable domain in full, completed from reference TRBV7-8 and TRBJ2-5, reads GAGVSQSPRYKVAKRGQDVALRCDPISGHVSLFWYQQALGQGPEFLTYFQNEAQLDKSGLPSDRFFAERPEGSVSTLKIQRTQQEDSAVYLCASSLSLLSGVETQYFGPGTRLLVL.

This clonotype showed up just a few times. The chain employs TRBV29-1 and TRBJ2-7; D gene uncertain. CDR3 length: 12 amino acids. V was trimmed by 4 bases and J by 2 bases, leaving 9 bases between them. Germline V gene lookup returns CDR1 SQVTM and CDR2 ANQGSEA. CDR3 DNA: TGCAGCGTTGTTACAGAGACCTACGAGCAGTACTTC. This codes for CSVVTETYEQYF.

The chain recombines TRBV3-1 with TRBJ1-2; 9 nucleotides match TRBD1. The CDR3 totals 13 residues. The J segment lost 6 bases and the V segment lost 1 base, leaving 0 bases of the junction unmatched. From germline, CDR1 is LGHDT and CDR2 YNNKEL (reference sequence). The DNA of the CDR3 is TGTGCCAGCAGCCAAGGGACAGGGGATGGCTACACCTTC. This encodes CASSQGTGDGYTF.

The chain is built from TRBV20-1 and TRBJ2-7; D remains unclear. From germline, CDR1 is DFQATT and CDR2 SNEGSKA (reference sequence). Trimming removed 0 bases from V and 3 bases from J, with 12 bases in between. The length of the CDR3 is 14 residues. The CDR3 DNA follows: TGCAGTGCTAGAGATCTCAACCGAGACTACGAGCAGTACTTC. As protein: CSARDLNRDYEQYF.

On this clonotype: This may stem from a read error, because a much larger clone lies one nucleotide away. V gene TRBV5-5 combines with J gene TRBJ2-1, with D perhaps matching TRBD1 (5 bases). V lost 2 bases to trimming and J lost 8 bases, with 8 bases between them. Germline lookup yields CDR1 SGHKS and CDR2 YYEKEE (reference sequence). This CDR3 is 12 amino acids long. The CDR3 reads CASSFEGDEQFF. DNA for the CDR3: TGTGCCAGCAGCTTTGAAGGGGATGAGCAGTTCTTC.

This clonotype has ten or more counts. The CDR3 DNA follows: TGTGCCATCAGTCCTACAGCAGACAATGAGCAGTTCTTC. It encodes CAISPTADNEQFF. The genes are TRBV10-3 and TRBJ2-1, with unresolved D. Germline-derived CDR1 and CDR2 are ENHRY and SYGVKD. The CDR3 runs 13 residues. Trimming left V 5 bases short and J 5 bases short, with 10 bases between.

The J gene is TRBJ1-1, the V gene TRBV4-1, with 7 bases fitting TRBD1. V shed 4 bases and J 5 bases; nucleotides not matched to a gene: 7. Germline CDR1 MGHRA, CDR2 YSYEKL. This CDR3 is built from 14 residues. CDR3 loop: CASSLQGMETEAFF. The CDR3 region has the DNA TGCGCCAGCAGCCTACAGGGGATGGAAACTGAAGCTTTCTTT.

This chain's CDR3 is CASRGTGGNTEAFF. In nucleotides, the CDR3 is TGCGCCAGCCGCGGGACAGGGGGGAACACTGAAGCTTTCTTT. The gene calls are TRBV5-1 and TRBJ1-1; 11 nucleotides align to TRBD1. J lost 1 base, V lost 7 bases, and 3 bases had no gene match. The germline gives CDR1 SGHRS, CDR2 YFSETQ. The CDR3 has 14 amino acids.

This clonotype was detected many times. V usage is TRBV10-3 and J usage is TRBJ2-4; 11 bases line up with TRBD1. The ends lost 6 bases at V and 5 bases at J; junction bases unmatched: 6. CDR1 and CDR2 (germline): ENHRY, SYGVKD. The CDR3 extends over 15 amino acids. The CDR3 region is CAISGDRGYQNIQYF. The CDR3 nucleotides are TGTGCCATCAGCGGGGACAGGGGGTATCAAAACATTCAGTACTTC.

This chain uses TRBV7-9 with TRBJ1-1; no clear D. Trimming took off 4 bases at V and 0 bases at J, with 9 bases between the two ends. CDR3 length: 14 amino acids. The germline V gene has CDR1 SEHNR and CDR2 FQNEAQ (reference sequence). Here the CDR3 reads CASSSTDMNTEAFF. The CDR3 DNA reads as TGTGCCAGCAGCTCCACAGATATGAACACTGAAGCTTTCTTT.

This clonotype was seen more than once but under ten times. The chain carries TRBV12-3 or TRBV12-4 and TRBJ2-5; 14 bases are shared with TRBD2. The CDR3 length is 15 residues. J was trimmed by 7 bases and V by 6 bases; bases with no gene match: 7. The DNA for the CDR3 is TGTGCCAGCAGCGTCACCGGGACTAGCGGGGGGACCCAGTACTTC. Its protein product is CASSVTGTSGGTQYF.

The rearrangement links TRBV4-2 to TRBJ2-7; D gene ambiguous. V was clipped by 1 base and J by 2 bases, with 9 bases between them. Germline CDR1 reads LGHNA; CDR2 reads YNFKEQ. The CDR3 is made up of 14 amino acids. CDR3 protein: CASSQVGSTYEQYF. The CDR3, as DNA: TGTGCCAGCAGCCAAGTCGGCAGTACCTACGAGCAGTACTTC.